This T cell receptor beta chain emerged from a study of shared clonotypes between healthy human individuals. Here immunoSEQ multiplex PCR was the method, and the copy in TCRdb shows in-frame clones only, minus some. Of 550,000 to 800,000 clones in the sample, approximately 79% were seen once. The V end was cut by 4 bases, the J end by 2 bases, with 11 bases between. There are 15 residues in the CDR3. CDR1 and CDR2 (germline): MGHRA, YSYEKL. Material for sequencing was memory CD4+ T cells sorted from blood. Indicated subset: CD45RA-negative fraction. This TCR derives from a woman aged 30 to 39 in good health. This rearrangement joins TRBV4-1 to TRBJ2-2; D tentatively fits TRBD1 or TRBD2 (5 bases each). As DNA, the CDR3 is TGCGCCAGCAGCCCCACGGGACCAAACACCGGGGAGCTGTTTTTT. Protein: CASSPTGPNTGELFF.